This TCR beta chain originates from a study of blood T cell repertoires in COVID-19. In the authors' methods: For nucleated cells, counts were estimated from reference gene primer amplification. TCRdb's copy holds only in-frame clones and misses some; the assay was immunoSEQ multiplex PCR. V, J and clone size are taken as reported in that table, and D and trimming were inferred from the DNA itself. Of some 110,000 clones listed, just under 85% are singletons. CDR1 MDHEN and CDR2 SYDVKM come from the germline V gene. The V end was cut by 5 bases, the J end by 1 base, with 12 bases between. There are 15 residues in the CDR3.

This clonotype originated in an elderly woman with active or convalescent COVID-19. The rearrangement uses TRBV28 and TRBJ1-3; weak D call: TRBD1 (5 bases). The material sequenced was peripheral blood. The CDR3 sequence: CASSQITGSGNTIYF. Written as DNA, the CDR3 is TGTGCCAGCAGTCAGATTACAGGTTCTGGAAACACCATATATTTT.